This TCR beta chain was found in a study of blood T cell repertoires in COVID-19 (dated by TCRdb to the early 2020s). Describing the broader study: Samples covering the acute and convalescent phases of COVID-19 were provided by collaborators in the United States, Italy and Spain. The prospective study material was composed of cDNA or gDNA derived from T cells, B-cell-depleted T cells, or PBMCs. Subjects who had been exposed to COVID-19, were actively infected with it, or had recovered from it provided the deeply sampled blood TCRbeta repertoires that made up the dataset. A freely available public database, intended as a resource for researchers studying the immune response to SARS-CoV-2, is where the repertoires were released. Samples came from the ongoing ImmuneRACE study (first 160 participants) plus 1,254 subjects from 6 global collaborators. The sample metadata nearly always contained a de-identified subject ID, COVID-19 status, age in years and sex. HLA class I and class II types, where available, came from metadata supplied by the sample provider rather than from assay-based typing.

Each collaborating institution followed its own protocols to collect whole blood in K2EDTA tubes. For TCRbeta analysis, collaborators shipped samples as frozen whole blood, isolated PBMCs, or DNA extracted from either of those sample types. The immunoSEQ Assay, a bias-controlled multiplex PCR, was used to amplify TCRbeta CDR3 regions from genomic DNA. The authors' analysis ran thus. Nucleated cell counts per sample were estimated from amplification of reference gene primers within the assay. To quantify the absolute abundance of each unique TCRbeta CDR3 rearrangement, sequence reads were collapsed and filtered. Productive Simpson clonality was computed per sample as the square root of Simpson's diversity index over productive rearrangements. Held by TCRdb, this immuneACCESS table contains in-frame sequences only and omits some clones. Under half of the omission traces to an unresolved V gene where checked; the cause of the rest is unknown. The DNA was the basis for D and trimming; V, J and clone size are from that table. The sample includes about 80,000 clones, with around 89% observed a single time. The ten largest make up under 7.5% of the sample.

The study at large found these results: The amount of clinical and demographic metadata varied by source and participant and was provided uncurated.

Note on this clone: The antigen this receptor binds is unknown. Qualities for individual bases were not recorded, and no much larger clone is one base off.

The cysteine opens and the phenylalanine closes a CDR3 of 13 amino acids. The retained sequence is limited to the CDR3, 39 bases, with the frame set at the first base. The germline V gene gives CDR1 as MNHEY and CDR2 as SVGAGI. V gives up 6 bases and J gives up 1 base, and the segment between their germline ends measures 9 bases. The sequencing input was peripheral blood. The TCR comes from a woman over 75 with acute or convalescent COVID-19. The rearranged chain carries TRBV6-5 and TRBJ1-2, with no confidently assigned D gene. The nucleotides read TGTGCCAGCAGCGTGGCTTTTAACTATGGCTACACCTTC. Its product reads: CASSVAFNYGYTF.